These 24 T cell receptor beta chains were sequenced from one sample in a study of T cell responses to AZD1222 COVID-19 vaccine. Assay used: immunoSEQ multiplex PCR; TCRdb lists only in-frame clones, some missing. The data contain approximately 150,000 clones, roughly 88% of them singletons. The material sequenced was peripheral blood, taken 28 days after the second AZD1222 dose. These TCRs come from an adult who received the AZD1222 COVID-19 vaccine.

The V call is TRBV14, the J call TRBJ1-1; D remains ambiguous. Germline CDR1 SGHDN, CDR2 FVKESK. The ends were cut back, 0 bases at V and 5 bases at J, with 10 bases in the middle. The CDR3 covers 14 residues. The CDR3 here is CASSQETWSTEAFF. For the CDR3, the DNA is TGTGCCAGCAGCCAAGAAACGTGGAGTACTGAAGCTTTCTTT.

V and J are TRBV30 and TRBJ2-7, with D possibly TRBD2 on 5 matching bases. This CDR3 region has 12 residues. Germline CDR1 is GTSNPN and CDR2 is SVGIG (reference sequence). V lost 0 bases to trimming and J lost 5 bases, with 8 bases between them. Here the CDR3 reads CAWSVLGDEQYF. The CDR3 DNA follows: TGTGCCTGGAGTGTACTCGGGGACGAGCAGTACTTC.

The chain combines TRBV5-1 with TRBJ2-7; a possible D gene is TRBD1 (5 bases). The CDR3 covers 13 residues. Per germline, CDR1 SGHRS and CDR2 YFSETQ. V was cut by 2 bases and J by 7 bases, with 13 bases left in between. The CDR3 region has the DNA TGCGCCAGCAGCTTTATAGCCCCAGGGGAGCAGTACTTC. It is translated as CASSFIAPGEQYF.

This chain uses TRBV4-2 with TRBJ1-4; 9 positions match TRBD1. The CDR3 is 16 residues long. V was clipped by 0 bases and J by 7 bases; unmatched bases: 6. Germline V gives CDR1 LGHNA, CDR2 YNFKEQ. This CDR3 is CASSQDWDRVSEKLFF. DNA for the CDR3: TGTGCCAGCAGCCAAGATTGGGACAGGGTTAGTGAAAAACTGTTTTTT.

This chain links TRBV5-1 with TRBJ1-2; maybe TRBD1 (6 bases). This CDR3 has 14 amino acids. Trimming shortened V by 1 base and J by 6 bases, and 13 bases separated the two germline ends. Germline-derived CDR1 and CDR2 are SGHRS and YFSETQ. CDR3 protein: CASSLQGLGDGYTF. DNA of the CDR3: TGCGCCAGCAGCTTGCAGGGGCTCGGGGATGGCTACACCTTC.

The chain combines TRBV19 with TRBJ1-2, with D unresolved. The germline gives CDR1 LNHDA, CDR2 SQIVND (reference sequence). There are 16 residues in the CDR3. The germline V and J ends were trimmed by 6 bases and 2 bases, with 19 bases remaining between them. CDR3 loop: CASRPVGRIQNYGYTF. The CDR3 DNA reads as TGTGCCAGTAGGCCGGTCGGTAGGATCCAGAACTATGGCTACACCTTC.

This chain connects TRBV21-1 to TRBJ1-5; no DNA check was done on the table's D call, TRBD1. TRBV21-1 is given as a pseudogene. This CDR3 comprises 19 residues. CDR3 in DNA: TGTGCCAACCCAATATTAAAGTGCAAAACAGGGATGGGCAATCAGCCCCAGCATTTT. This translates into CANPILKCKTGMGNQPQHF.

Judged by abundance, this clone is large (0.1 to 1%). CDR3 bases: TGTGCCAGCAGCGTAGTTGGACTAGAAGTAGACGGGGAGCTGTTTTTT. Translated: CASSVVGLEVDGELFF. The V gene is TRBV9, the J gene TRBJ2-2; 7 nucleotides line up with TRBD2. Germline V CDR1 and CDR2: SGDLS, YYNGEE. The CDR3 has 16 residues. V lost 0 bases and J lost 7; bases outside the gene matches: 9.

The chain uses TRBV3-1 (or the pseudogene TRBV3-2) and TRBJ1-6; TRBD1 matches 8 bases. Germline CDR1 reads LGHDT; CDR2 reads YNNKEL (reference sequence). V dropped 5 bases and J dropped 0; count of bases not matched to a gene: 3. This CDR3 has 16 amino acids. The DNA of the CDR3 is TGTGCCAGCAGCAAAACAGGGGGCTCCTATAATTCACCCCTCCACTTT. Translated: CASSKTGGSYNSPLHF.

V is TRBV11-3 and J is TRBJ1-1, with a possible D match to TRBD1 (5 bases). Trimming stripped 5 bases from V and 6 bases from J, with 13 bases between. Germline lookup yields CDR1 SGHNT and CDR2 YENEEA. CDR3 size: 13 residues. CDR3 residues: CASSPDQGAEAFF. Written as DNA, the CDR3 is TGTGCCAGCAGCCCTGACCAGGGCGCTGAAGCTTTCTTT.

J is TRBJ2-3 and V is TRBV9, with 9 bases lining up with TRBD2. Germline loops: CDR1 SGDLS, CDR2 YYNGEE. The CDR3 totals 15 residues. V lost 4 bases to trimming and J lost 5 bases; unmatched junction nucleotides: 8. The CDR3: CASSSGAGGRDTQYF. CDR3 coding DNA: TGTGCCAGCAGCTCCGGGGCGGGGGGGCGAGATACGCAGTATTTT.

The chain uses TRBV7-9 and TRBJ2-5, with D hard to call. The CDR3 contains 14 residues. The V end was cut by 4 bases, the J end by 4 bases, with 13 bases between. Looked up from germline, CDR1 is SEHNR and CDR2 is FQNEAQ (reference sequence). The CDR3 spells CASSSQPFPETQYF. The CDR3 bases are TGTGCCAGCAGCTCACAACCCTTTCCAGAGACCCAGTACTTC.

The chain combines TRBV3-1 (or the pseudogene TRBV3-2) with TRBJ2-3; either TRBD1 or TRBD2 may supply D (5 bases each). Germline V CDR1 and CDR2: LGHDT, YNNKEL (reference sequence). The V end was cut by 2 bases, the J end by 1 base, with 10 bases between. CDR3 length: 15 residues. The CDR3 region is CASSQPQGRTDTQYF. The CDR3 DNA reads as TGTGCCAGCAGCCAACCGCAGGGACGCACAGATACGCAGTATTTT.

A single count supports this clone. The chain's CDR3 is CASSPTQGGTTSGNTIYF. CDR3 sequence (DNA): TGTGCCAGCTCACCGACGCAGGGGGGGACCACCTCTGGAAACACCATATATTTT. V usage is TRBV18 and J usage is TRBJ1-3, with TRBD1 matching over 7 bases. This CDR3 is built from 18 residues. Germline loops: CDR1 KGHSH, CDR2 LQKENI. The trim removed 3 bases at V and 0 bases at J, leaving 11 bases unmatched. Full variable domain (missing parts from reference TRBV18 and TRBJ1-3): NAGVMQNPRHLVRRRGQEARLRCSPMKGHSHVYWYRQLPEEGLKFMVYLQKENIIDESGMPKERFSAEFPKEGPSILRIQQVVRGDSAAYFCASSPTQGGTTSGNTIYFGEGSWLTVV.

The V call is TRBV7-3, the J call TRBJ1-6, with D unresolved. The CDR3 spans 14 residues. The germline gives CDR1 SGHTA, CDR2 FQGTGA. The V gene lost 6 bases and the J gene lost 8 bases, with 14 bases spanning the gap. CDR3 nucleotides: TGTGCCAGCAGAACCGGACTTAGCCATTCACCCCTCCACTTT. Translated: CASRTGLSHSPLHF. The whole variable domain, remainder taken from reference TRBV7-3 and TRBJ1-6, is GAGVSQTPSNKVTEKGKYVELRCDPISGHTALYWYRQSLGQGPEFLIYFQGTGAADDSGLPNDRFFAVRPEGSVSTLKIQRTERGDSAVYLCASRTGLSHSPLHFGNGTRLTVT.

The genes are TRBV19 and TRBJ2-6; a possible D gene is TRBD1 (6 bases). The V and J ends lost 6 bases and 1 base respectively, with 13 bases between them. Germline-derived CDR1 and CDR2 are LNHDA and SQIVND (reference sequence). This CDR3 is 16 amino acids long. In DNA, the CDR3 is TGTGCCAGTAGCTCTCAGGGGCAGTCTGGGGCCAACGTCCTGACTTTC. It encodes CASSSQGQSGANVLTF.

The CDR3 here is CASGQAGNYGYTF. The CDR3 coding sequence is TGTGCCAGTGGACAGGCGGGTAACTATGGCTACACCTTC. The V and J genes are TRBV19 and TRBJ1-2, with 7 bases aligning to TRBD1. V lost 8 bases, J lost 1 base, and 4 bases stayed unmatched. This CDR3 has 13 amino acids. Looked up from germline, CDR1 is LNHDA and CDR2 is SQIVND (reference sequence).

This chain uses TRBV7-7 with TRBJ2-1; D is uncertain. Trimming took 3 bases from V and 6 from J, leaving 15 bases between them. Germline V gives CDR1 SSHAT, CDR2 FNYEAQ (reference sequence). The CDR3 covers 15 residues. The CDR3 protein is CASSLSIIEINEQFF. The DNA for the CDR3 is TGTGCCAGCAGCTTGAGTATCATCGAGATCAATGAGCAGTTCTTC. The full variable domain, with the rest looked up from reference TRBV7-7 and TRBJ2-1, is GAGVSQSPRYKVTKRGQDVTLRCDPISSHATLYWYQQALGQGPEFLTYFNYEAQPDKSGLPSDRFSAERPEGSISTLTIQRTEQRDSAMYRCASSLSIIEINEQFFGPGTRLTVL.

The V and J genes are TRBV10-1 and TRBJ2-1; D possibly corresponds to TRBD2 (6 bases). CDR1 is WNHNN and CDR2 is SYGVQD in the germline V gene (reference sequence). CDR3 length: 13 residues. V was trimmed by 5 bases and J by 8 bases, leaving 13 bases between them. As DNA, the CDR3 is TGCGCCAGCAGTCCGGCGGGGCGGGATGAGCAGTTCTTC. This encodes CASSPAGRDEQFF.

The CDR3 sequence: CASRAGTPISGNTIYF. In DNA form, the CDR3 reads TGTGCCAGTAGGGCGGGCACCCCCATCTCTGGAAACACCATATATTTT. The chain carries TRBV11-2 and TRBJ1-3; D not certain. Trimming shortened V by 9 bases and J by 0 bases, and 18 bases separated the two germline ends. This CDR3 has 16 amino acids. Germline values: CDR1 SGHAT, CDR2 FQNNGV. Full variable domain (outside the CDR3, taken from reference TRBV11-2 and TRBJ1-3): EAGVAQSPRYKIIEKRQSVAFWCNPISGHATLYWYQQILGQGPKLLIQFQNNGVVDDSQLPKDRFSAERLKGVDSTLKIQPAKLEDSAVYLCASRAGTPISGNTIYFGEGSWLTVV.

This clone was counted once. The gene calls are TRBV2 and TRBJ1-5; 11 bases match TRBD1. There are 15 residues in the CDR3. Germline lookup yields CDR1 SNHLY and CDR2 FYNNEI. V lost 6 bases, J lost 6 bases, and 7 bases stayed unmatched. The CDR3 loop is CASRPGQGVFQPQHF. CDR3 nucleotide sequence: TGTGCCAGCAGGCCGGGACAGGGGGTGTTTCAGCCCCAGCATTTT.

The chain combines TRBV28 with TRBJ2-2; 9 bases agree with TRBD1. Germline assignment: CDR1 MDHEN and CDR2 SYDVKM. Trimming took 4 bases from V and 3 from J; bases not matched to a gene: 6. This CDR3 is built from 16 residues. The chain's CDR3 is CASSYRGRADTGELFF. The CDR3 DNA sequence: TGTGCCAGCAGTTACAGGGGGCGCGCAGACACCGGGGAGCTGTTTTTT.

The J gene is TRBJ2-5, the V gene TRBV6-1, with a weak D call TRBD2 (6 bases). The CDR3 has 15 residues. Deletions cut 0 bases from V and 5 bases from J, with 13 bases between. The germline V gene encodes CDR1 MNHNS and CDR2 SASEGT. The CDR3 region is CASSEALEGGETQYF. The CDR3 bases are TGTGCCAGCAGTGAAGCGCTGGAGGGTGGGGAGACCCAGTACTTC.

The chain carries TRBV11-2 and TRBJ2-3, with 10 bases aligning to TRBD2. The germline V gene has CDR1 SGHAT and CDR2 FQNNGV. CDR3 length: 17 amino acids. The junction had 9 bases not matched to a gene; V was cut back by 3 bases and J by 3 bases. The CDR3 loop reads CASSLNGLAGVTDTQYF. The CDR3 DNA is TGTGCCAGCAGCTTGAATGGGCTAGCGGGGGTTACAGATACGCAGTATTTT.